The rows below give T cell receptor beta chains drawn from one sample of a study of vaccination effects on CD4 cells after COVID-19. For these TCRs, the target antigens are not known. Sequencing used immunoSEQ multiplex PCR; TCRdb keeps in-frame clones, though not all of them. This table holds roughly 56,000 clones, less than 80% found once. The sample in question was CD4+ T cells from PBMCs cultured with HCoV-229E spike peptides, obtained after COVID-19 vaccination. The receptors shown here come from a human donor who received a COVID-19 vaccine. The CDR3 runs from the conserved cysteine through the conserved F or W. The D gene is left open where the match is weak. Not every row has a clone size; where given, it reads once, few, many or a size class.

-	TRBV5-1	TRBJ2-6	-	CASRRTGANVLTF	TGCGCCAGCAGACGAACTGGGGCCAACGTCCTGACTTTC
-	TRBV7-9	TRBJ2-4	TRBD2	CASSFSGGAKNIQYF	TGTGCCAGCAGTTTTAGCGGGGGGGCCAAAAACATTCAGTACTTC
-	TRBV7-2	TRBJ2-4	TRBD1	CASSPGTGLGKNIQYF	TGTGCCAGCAGCCCAGGGACAGGTCTAGGCAAAAACATTCAGTACTTC
-	TRBV28	TRBJ2-5	-	CASSQSLQGGETQYF	TGTGCCAGCAGTCAAAGCTTACAGGGCGGGGAGACCCAGTACTTC
-	TRBV6-5	TRBJ1-1	-	CASSYSRQANTEAFF	TGTGCCAGCAGTTACTCACGGCAGGCGAACACTGAAGCTTTCTTT
few	TRBV5-5	TRBJ1-5	TRBD1	CASSSRLGTGYQPQHF	TGTGCCAGCAGCTCGAGATTAGGGACAGGCTATCAGCCCCAGCATTTT
-	TRBV2	TRBJ1-2	-	CASSGGRGQDYGYTF	TGTGCCAGCAGTGGGGGGCGAGGACAAGACTATGGCTACACCTTC
-	TRBV6-1	TRBJ1-4	-	CASSEFTNEKLFF	TGTGCCAGCAGTGAGTTTACTAATGAAAAACTGTTTTTT
-	TRBV18	TRBJ2-4	TRBD1	CASSPPGQGGDIQYF	TGTGCCAGCTCACCTCCGGGACAGGGAGGGGACATTCAGTACTTC
few	TRBV30	TRBJ1-1	-	CAWSVLMGSEAFF	TGTGCCTGGAGTGTACTGATGGGCAGTGAAGCTTTCTTT
-	TRBV3-1/TRBV3-2	TRBJ1-2	-	CASSQDTSRGSYGYTF	TGTGCCAGCAGCCAAGATACTTCCAGGGGAAGCTATGGCTACACCTTC
-	TRBV7-8	TRBJ1-2	-	CASSSLMAGDYGYTF	TGTGCCAGCAGCTCTCTGATGGCAGGGGACTATGGCTACACCTTC
-	TRBV24-1	TRBJ1-2	-	CAAGTNYGYTF	TGTGCCGCCGGGACAAACTATGGCTACACCTTC
-	TRBV10-3	TRBJ2-1	-	CAISEGGNEQFF	TGTGCCATCAGTGAGGGGGGCAATGAGCAGTTCTTC